This T cell receptor (beta chain) was sequenced during a study of shared clonotypes between healthy human individuals. About the study: Each donor's CD4 naive and CD4 memory cells filled three plates apiece, CD8 naive two, and CD8 memory one.

This table comes from immunoSEQ multiplex PCR, and its TCRdb copy is limited to in-frame clones, with some not included. The table includes over 850,000 clones, around 78% detected once. Points on this clone: The antigen is undetermined.

The study's findings and limits: Large sequencing depth failed to make sorted-subset sequencing complete, rarefaction showed.

CDR1 MNHNS and CDR2 SASEGT come from the germline V gene. This CDR3 comprises 14 residues. V gave up 4 bases and J gave up 4 bases, with 11 bases separating them. Sequenced: memory CD4+ T cells from PBMCs. Documented subset: CD45RA-negative fraction. The chain joins TRBV6-1 to TRBJ2-1; D remains unclear. The TCR sequence derives from a man younger than 30 in good health. Some clones in this sample may be carry-over from other donors' samples. The CDR3 reads CASSVLRDYNEQFF. The CDR3 DNA follows: TGTGCCAGCAGTGTACTTCGAGATTACAATGAGCAGTTCTTC.